These 32 T cell receptor beta chains came from one sample sequenced in a study of T cell responses to AZD1222 COVID-19 vaccine. Libraries were prepared by immunoSEQ multiplex PCR; TCRdb keeps only in-frame clonotypes and omits some of them. The repertoire holds 85,000 to 100,000 clones, with 90% to 95% as singletons. Sequenced here: peripheral blood, sampled 28 days after the second AZD1222 dose. The receptors were gathered from an adult who received the AZD1222 COVID-19 vaccine.

The chain couples TRBV6-5 to TRBJ1-6; 9 nucleotides line up with TRBD1. This CDR3 is 13 amino acids long. V was pared by 10 bases and J by 7 bases, with 5 bases of the junction left unmatched. CDR1 MNHEY and CDR2 SVGAGI come from the germline V gene. CDR3 coding DNA: TGTGCCACCTCGACAGGGGGAAATTCACCCCTCCACTTT. Translating gives CATSTGGNSPLHF.

This clone has a single count. V gene TRBV24-1 combines with J gene TRBJ2-1; 12 nucleotides agree with TRBD2. The V gene's germline CDR1 is KGHDR and CDR2 SFDVKD. The CDR3 sequence is 17 residues long. V gave up 4 bases and J gave up 2 bases; unmatched junction bases: 5. CDR3 DNA sequence: TGTGCCACCAGTGACTCACTAGCGGGAGGACCCTACAATGAGCAGTTCTTC. As protein: CATSDSLAGGPYNEQFF.

This chain links TRBV7-8 with TRBJ1-4; D is perhaps TRBD1 (5 bases). V dropped 5 bases and J dropped 2 bases, with 12 bases sitting between them. Per the germline V gene, CDR1 is SGHVS and CDR2 is FQNEAQ. The CDR3 is 15 amino acids. The CDR3 DNA sequence: TGTGCCAGCAGCGCCCGACAGCCTACTAATGAAAAACTGTTTTTT. Its protein product is CASSARQPTNEKLFF.

The rearrangement joins TRBV7-2 to TRBJ2-5; TRBD1 matches at 10 bases. Germline CDR1 and CDR2: SGHTA and FQGNSA. The V gene end was trimmed by 4 bases and the J gene end by 4 bases; junction bases not matched to a gene: 9. The CDR3 totals 16 residues. The CDR3 sequence is CASSSRGQGRGETQYF. The CDR3 DNA follows: TGTGCCAGCAGCTCGAGGGGACAGGGGAGAGGAGAGACCCAGTACTTC.

This chain uses TRBV28 with TRBJ1-3; D gene unclear. The CDR3 runs 16 residues. The germline CDR1 and CDR2 sequences are MDHEN and SYDVKM. The V end was cut by 4 bases, the J end by 0 bases, with 13 bases between. The CDR3 spells CASSSPGRISGNTIYF. DNA for the CDR3: TGTGCCAGCAGTTCCCCCGGGAGGATCTCTGGAAACACCATATATTTT.

The rearrangement links TRBV7-9 to TRBJ2-1; D is undetermined. The CDR3 loop spans 16 amino acids. Germline CDR1 and CDR2: SEHNR and FQNEAQ (reference sequence). The V end was cut by 4 bases, the J end by 5 bases, with 18 bases between. The CDR3 DNA is TGTGCCAGCAGCTCCCCGGACGGTAATAGGAACAATGAGCAGTTCTTC. Protein sequence: CASSSPDGNRNNEQFF. Filled out from reference TRBV7-9 and TRBJ2-1, the complete variable domain reads DTGVSQNPRHKITKRGQNVTFRCDPISEHNRLYWYRQTLGQGPEFLTYFQNEAQLEKSRLLSDRFSAERPKGSFSTLEIQRTEQGDSAMYLCASSSPDGNRNNEQFFGPGTRLTVL.

V and J are TRBV19 and TRBJ2-2; the D gene could be TRBD1 or TRBD2 (6 bases each). V gave up 5 bases and J gave up 2 bases, with 15 bases separating them. Germline CDR1 reads LNHDA; CDR2 reads SQIVND (reference sequence). This CDR3 has 16 residues. This CDR3 is CASSPRGGTNTGELFF. As DNA, the CDR3 is TGTGCCAGTAGTCCCCGAGGGGGGACTAACACCGGGGAGCTGTTTTTT.

The chain recombines TRBV28 with TRBJ1-2; the D gene is possibly TRBD1 (5 bases). V was pared by 1 base and J by 5 bases, with 11 bases between. The CDR3 has 14 residues. CDR1 and CDR2 (germline): MDHEN, SYDVKM. The CDR3 region is CASSLSSGWYGYTF. For the CDR3, the DNA is TGTGCCAGCAGTTTATCGTCAGGGTGGTATGGCTACACCTTC.

The gene calls are TRBV9 and TRBJ2-2; TRBD1 matches 7 bases. The V and J ends lost 1 base and 4 bases, in that order; junction bases with no gene match: 7. CDR3 length: 16 residues. CDR1 is SGDLS, CDR2 YYNGEE, per germline. This CDR3 reads CASSVSGRGSTGELFF. The CDR3 DNA follows: TGTGCCAGCAGCGTATCCGGCAGGGGGAGCACCGGGGAGCTGTTTTTT.

The chain recombines TRBV10-3 with TRBJ2-7, with D tentatively TRBD1 or TRBD2 (5 bases each). CDR1 is ENHRY and CDR2 is SYGVKD in the germline V gene. The length of the CDR3 is 15 residues. V was trimmed by 5 bases and J by 0 bases, leaving 14 bases between them. The CDR3 DNA is TGTGCCATCAGTCGGGGACCGCCGAGCTCCTACGAGCAGTACTTC. This gives the protein CAISRGPPSSYEQYF.

The chain links TRBV4-3 to TRBJ2-3; D ambiguous. Per germline, CDR1 LGHNA and CDR2 YSLEER. Trimming removed 0 bases from V and 0 bases from J, with 4 bases in between. This CDR3 spans 14 amino acids. The CDR3 coding sequence is TGCGCCAGCAGCCAAGAGTCGAGCACAGATACGCAGTATTTT. This gives the protein CASSQESSTDTQYF.

By frequency in the sample, this clone is medium-sized. The genes are TRBV16 and TRBJ1-1, with 7 positions matching TRBD1. The V gene's germline CDR1 is KGHSY and CDR2 FQNENV. Trimming took 5 bases from V and 0 from J; bases not matched to a gene: 6. CDR3 length: 15 residues. CDR3 DNA: TGTGCCAGCAGCTCATTACAGGGGATGAACACTGAAGCTTTCTTT. This sequence encodes CASSSLQGMNTEAFF.

This clone was counted a single time. The V gene is TRBV4-3, the J gene TRBJ2-3; 9 bases are a match to TRBD2. This CDR3 has 18 amino acids. V gave up 3 bases and J gave up 9 bases; unmatched junction bases: 19. Per germline, CDR1 LGHNA and CDR2 YSLEER. As DNA, the CDR3 is TGCGCCAGCAGCCACGATGGGAGGGGACTCGCGGGAGGGGGGACGCAGTATTTT. As protein: CASSHDGRGLAGGGTQYF.

The chain is built from TRBV25-1 and TRBJ2-2; D possibly corresponds to TRBD2 (7 bases). Between the trimmed V and J ends, which lost 4 bases and 6 bases, there was a span of 18 bases. The CDR3 has 16 amino acids. In germline, CDR1 is MGHDK, CDR2 SYGVNS. The CDR3 nucleotides read TGTGCCAGCAGTGGAGGGGGGAGGGGCGAGGCCGGGGAGCTGTTTTTT. It specifies CASSGGGRGEAGELFF.

The chain recombines TRBV29-1 with TRBJ1-4; 8 positions match TRBD1. The CDR3 runs 12 residues. V trimming: 4 bases; J trimming: 8 bases; junction bases outside the gene matches: 3. CDR1 and CDR2 (germline): SQVTM, ANQGSEA. The CDR3 reads CSVVTGGEKLFF. The CDR3 nucleotides read TGCAGCGTTGTTACAGGGGGGGAAAAACTGTTTTTT.

The chain has TRBV5-1 and TRBJ1-1, with D perhaps TRBD1 (5 bases). The CDR3 has 14 residues. CDR1 is SGHRS and CDR2 is YFSETQ in the germline V gene. Trimming took 4 bases from V and 9 from J, leaving 19 bases between them. The CDR3 DNA sequence: TGCGCCAGCAGCCTCCCCTCGGGGGGAACCCAAGCTTTCTTT. It translates to CASSLPSGGTQAFF. Supplemented by reference TRBV5-1 and TRBJ1-1, the full variable domain reads KAGVTQTPRYLIKTRGQQVTLSCSPISGHRSVSWYQQTPGQGLQFLFEYFSETQRNKGNFPGRFSGRQFSNSRSEMNVSTLELGDSALYLCASSLPSGGTQAFFGQGTRLTVV.

The sample holds a few counts of this clone. This rearrangement joins TRBV5-1 to TRBJ1-1; D is undetermined. There are 14 residues in the CDR3. Germline-derived CDR1 and CDR2 are SGHRS and YFSETQ. Trimming took 0 bases from V and 4 from J, leaving 10 bases between them. The CDR3 nucleotides read TGCGCCAGCAGCTTGGTAGCTGGGCCCACTGAAGCTTTCTTT. Translated, it gives CASSLVAGPTEAFF.

This clone was picked up one time. The rearrangement uses TRBV9 and TRBJ1-2; 10 nucleotides agree with TRBD1. The junction had 10 bases not matched to a gene; V was cut back by 0 bases and J by 2 bases. This CDR3 is 18 amino acids long. Germline assignment: CDR1 SGDLS and CDR2 YYNGEE. CDR3 bases: TGTGCCAGCAGCGTAGCTCCAATAGGGACAGGGGCGAACTATGGCTACACCTTC. This gives the protein CASSVAPIGTGANYGYTF.

The rearrangement uses TRBV4-2 and TRBJ2-7; D is undetermined. The CDR3 is 13 residues long. Trimming removed 0 bases from V and 8 bases from J, with 11 bases in between. Germline V lookup: CDR1 LGHNA, CDR2 YNFKEQ. CDR3 region: CASSQDPTSQQYF. CDR3 sequence (DNA): TGTGCCAGCAGCCAAGATCCCACTTCGCAGCAGTACTTC.

This chain links TRBV6-5 with TRBJ2-5; 11 bases fit TRBD1. The CDR3 loop spans 15 amino acids. CDR1 is MNHEY, CDR2 SVGAGI, per germline. The V segment lost 6 bases and the J segment 5 bases; nucleotides outside the gene matches: 8. CDR3 sequence (DNA): TGTGCCAGCAGAGCCGAGGACAGGGGGCTTGAGACCCAGTACTTC. Encoded protein: CASRAEDRGLETQYF.

This chain links TRBV6-5 with TRBJ2-7, with 8 bases lining up with TRBD1. Germline V lookup: CDR1 MNHEY, CDR2 SVGAGI. The CDR3 spans 15 residues. V shed 5 bases and J 3 bases; nucleotides not matched to a gene: 9. For the CDR3, the DNA is TGTGCCAGCAGTCCCCTCGGACAGGGAGGCTACGAGCAGTACTTC. This gives the protein CASSPLGQGGYEQYF.

The chain combines TRBV23-1 with TRBJ2-1; D not certain. Being an ORF, TRBV23-1 has a function that is uncertain. Trimming left V 6 bases short and J 0 bases short, with 12 bases between. This CDR3 contains 15 residues. The CDR3 DNA reads as TGCGCCAGCAGCGTTCCCGATAGCTCCTACAATGAGCAGTTCTTC. Encoded protein: CASSVPDSSYNEQFF.

This chain connects TRBV6-2 or TRBV6-3 to TRBJ2-7, with TRBD1 matching over 9 bases. The CDR3 has 15 amino acids. Germline assignment: CDR1 MNHEY and CDR2 SVGEGT. J gave up 6 bases and V 2 bases, and 8 bases lay outside the gene matches. This CDR3 reads CASSYGGTGQREQYF. CDR3 coding DNA: TGTGCCAGCAGTTACGGTGGGACAGGGCAGCGCGAGCAGTACTTC.

This sequence joins TRBV2 and TRBJ1-1; maybe TRBD1 (5 bases). This CDR3 comprises 12 residues. Germline assignment: CDR1 SNHLY and CDR2 FYNNEI. Trimming left V 7 bases short and J 4 bases short, with 10 bases between. CDR3 DNA sequence: TGTGCCAGCAATGGGGGAAGCACTGAAGCTTTCTTT. It translates to CASNGGSTEAFF.

The chain combines TRBV19 with TRBJ2-3, with unresolved D. Germline V gene data show CDR1 as LNHDA and CDR2 as SQIVND (reference sequence). V dropped 0 bases and J dropped 10 bases, with 20 bases sitting between them. The CDR3 is made up of 16 amino acids. CDR3 amino acids: CASSIEGYRNAYAQYF. The CDR3 DNA reads TGTGCCAGTAGTATAGAGGGTTACCGGAATGCATACGCGCAGTATTTT.

This clone was seen just once. The chain uses TRBV12-3 or TRBV12-4 and TRBJ2-1, with D unresolved. V was cut by 7 bases and J by 8 bases, with 9 bases left in between. This CDR3 contains 11 residues. The CDR3 sequence: CASTVSDEQFF. The CDR3 region has the DNA TGTGCCAGCACCGTAAGCGATGAGCAGTTCTTC.

This chain uses TRBV4-1 with TRBJ2-2; no firm D call. Trimming left V 1 base short and J 8 bases short, with 8 bases between. The CDR3 extends over 13 amino acids. Germline V gives CDR1 MGHRA, CDR2 YSYEKL. The CDR3 reads CASSQALLGELFF. For the CDR3, the DNA is TGCGCCAGCAGCCAAGCCCTCCTGGGGGAGCTGTTTTTT.

This clone appeared once. This sequence joins TRBV5-1 and TRBJ1-5; 8 bases align to TRBD1. This CDR3 spans 18 amino acids. V lost 4 bases and J lost 0; bases outside the gene matches: 12. The germline gives CDR1 SGHRS, CDR2 YFSETQ. CDR3 loop: CASSPGTGAAYSNQPQHF. The CDR3 DNA follows: TGCGCCAGCAGCCCTGGGACAGGAGCCGCTTATAGCAATCAGCCCCAGCATTTT.

This sequence joins TRBV7-9 and TRBJ1-1, with D possibly being TRBD1 (5 bases). Trimming took 3 bases from V and 6 from J, leaving 17 bases between them. Germline CDR1 SEHNR, CDR2 FQNEAQ (reference sequence). The CDR3 consists of 15 residues. This CDR3 is CASSFVQGPNAEAFF. The CDR3 region has the DNA TGTGCCAGCAGCTTTGTGCAGGGCCCCAATGCTGAAGCTTTCTTT.

The J gene is TRBJ1-1, the V gene TRBV11-2, with a weak D call TRBD1 (6 bases). The CDR3 sequence is 13 residues long. V lost 5 bases to trimming and J lost 10 bases, with 17 bases between them. CDR1 SGHAT and CDR2 FQNNGV come from the germline V gene. CDR3 loop: CASSPFTGIGAFF. CDR3 DNA: TGTGCCAGCAGCCCATTTACAGGGATCGGAGCTTTCTTT.

The table lists this clone with a count of one. The chain combines TRBV29-1 with TRBJ2-1; D gene uncertain. Germline V gene sequence: CDR1 SQVTM, CDR2 ANQGSEA. This CDR3 spans 12 amino acids. Trimming pared 6 bases from V and 4 bases from J, leaving 10 bases between. In DNA form, the CDR3 reads TGCAGCGTGGGCTCAGAGTACAATGAGCAGTTCTTC. Protein sequence: CSVGSEYNEQFF.

This chain uses TRBV5-6 with TRBJ1-5, with D possibly matching TRBD1 (6 bases). The V end lost 1 base, the J end lost 5 bases, and 16 bases lay between the germline ends. Germline values: CDR1 SGHDT, CDR2 YYEEEE. This CDR3 spans 16 amino acids. The CDR3 DNA reads TGTGCCAGCAGCTTGCTCGGGGGCGGGAGCTATCAGCCCCAGCATTTT. Translation gives CASSLLGGGSYQPQHF.